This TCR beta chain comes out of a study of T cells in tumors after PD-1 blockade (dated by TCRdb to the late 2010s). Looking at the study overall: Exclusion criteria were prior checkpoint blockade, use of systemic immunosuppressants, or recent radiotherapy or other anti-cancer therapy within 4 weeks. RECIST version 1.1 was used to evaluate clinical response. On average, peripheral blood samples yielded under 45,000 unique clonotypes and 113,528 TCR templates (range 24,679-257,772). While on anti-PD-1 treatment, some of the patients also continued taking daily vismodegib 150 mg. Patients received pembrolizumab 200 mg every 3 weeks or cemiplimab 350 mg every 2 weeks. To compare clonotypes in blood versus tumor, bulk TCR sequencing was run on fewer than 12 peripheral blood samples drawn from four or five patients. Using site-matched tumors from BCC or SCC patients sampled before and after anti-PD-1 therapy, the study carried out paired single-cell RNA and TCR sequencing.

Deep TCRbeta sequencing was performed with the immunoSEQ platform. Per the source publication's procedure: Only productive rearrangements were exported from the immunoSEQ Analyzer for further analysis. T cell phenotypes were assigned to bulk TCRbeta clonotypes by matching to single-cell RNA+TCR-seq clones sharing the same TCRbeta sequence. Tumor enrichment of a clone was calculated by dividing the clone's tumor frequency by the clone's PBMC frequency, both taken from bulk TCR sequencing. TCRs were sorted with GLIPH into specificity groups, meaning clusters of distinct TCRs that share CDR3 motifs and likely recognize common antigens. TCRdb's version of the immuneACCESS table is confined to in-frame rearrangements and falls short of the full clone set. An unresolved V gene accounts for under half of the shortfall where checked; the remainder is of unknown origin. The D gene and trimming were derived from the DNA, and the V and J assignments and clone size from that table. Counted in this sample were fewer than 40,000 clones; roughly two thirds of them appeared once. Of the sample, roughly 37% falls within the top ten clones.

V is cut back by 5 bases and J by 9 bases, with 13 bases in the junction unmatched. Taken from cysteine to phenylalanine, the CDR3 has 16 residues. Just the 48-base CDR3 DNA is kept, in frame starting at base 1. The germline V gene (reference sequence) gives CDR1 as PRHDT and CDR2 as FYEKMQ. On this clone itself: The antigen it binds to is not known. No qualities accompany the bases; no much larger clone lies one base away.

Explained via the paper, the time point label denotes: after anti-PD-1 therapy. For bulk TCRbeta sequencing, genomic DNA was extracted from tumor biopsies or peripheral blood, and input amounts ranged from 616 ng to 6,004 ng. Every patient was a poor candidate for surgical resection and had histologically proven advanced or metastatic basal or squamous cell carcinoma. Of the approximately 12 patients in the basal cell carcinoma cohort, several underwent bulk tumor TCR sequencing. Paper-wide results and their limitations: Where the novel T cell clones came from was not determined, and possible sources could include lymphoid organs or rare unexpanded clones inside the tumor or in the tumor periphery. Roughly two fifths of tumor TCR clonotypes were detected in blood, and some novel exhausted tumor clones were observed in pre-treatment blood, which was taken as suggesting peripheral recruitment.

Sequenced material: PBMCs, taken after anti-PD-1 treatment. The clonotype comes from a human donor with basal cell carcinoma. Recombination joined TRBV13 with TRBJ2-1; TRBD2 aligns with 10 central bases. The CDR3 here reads CASSPRSSGGWGEQFF. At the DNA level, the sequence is TGTGCCAGCAGCCCAAGATCTAGCGGGGGTTGGGGTGAGCAGTTCTTC. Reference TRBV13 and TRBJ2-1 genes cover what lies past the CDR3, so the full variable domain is AAGVIQSPRHLIKEKRETATLKCYPIPRHDTVYWYQQGPGQDPQFLISFYEKMQSDKGSIPDRFSAQQFSDYHSELNMSSLELGDSALYFCASSPRSSGGWGEQFFGPGTRLTVL.